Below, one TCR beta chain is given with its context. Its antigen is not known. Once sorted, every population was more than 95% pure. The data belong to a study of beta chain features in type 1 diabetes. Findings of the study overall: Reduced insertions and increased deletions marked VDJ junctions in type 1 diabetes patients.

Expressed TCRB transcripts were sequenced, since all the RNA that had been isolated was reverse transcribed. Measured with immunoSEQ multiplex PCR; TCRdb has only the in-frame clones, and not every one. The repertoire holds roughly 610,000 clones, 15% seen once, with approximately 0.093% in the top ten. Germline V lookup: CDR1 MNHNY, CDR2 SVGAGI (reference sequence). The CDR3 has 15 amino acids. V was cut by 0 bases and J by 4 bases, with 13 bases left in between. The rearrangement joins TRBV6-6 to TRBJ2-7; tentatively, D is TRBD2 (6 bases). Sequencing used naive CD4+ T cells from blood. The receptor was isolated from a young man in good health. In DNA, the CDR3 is TGTGCCAGCAGTTACTCAGGCGGGGAGAGGTACGAGCAGTACTTC. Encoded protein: CASSYSGGERYEQYF.